The 22 T cell receptor beta chains in this list originate from one sample, sequenced in a study of tumor-infiltrating lymphocytes in primary liver carcinoma. Unsorted whole blood supplied the RNA, and germline DNA was extracted too. A constant-region primer primed TCR beta cDNA synthesis from roughly 520 ng of total RNA. Three nested multiplex PCR rounds, a slightly modified ARM-PCR, produced the libraries for TCR beta. The first two PCR rounds used TRBV1-TRBV30 forward primers with a C-beta reverse primer, approximately 11 cycles each. From the multiplex PCR reads, TCRdb called clonotypes with MiXCR, one entry per CDR3 protein. The table has 300,000 to 350,000 distinct CDR3 sequences, roughly two thirds seen once. The sequenced sample was peripheral blood. The receptors stem from a man between 35 and 55 years old with primary liver carcinoma and hepatitis B virus infection.

With respect to this clonotype: At one of its ends the junction is not consistent with the germline gene, which may arise from a read error. CDR3 in DNA: TGTGCCATCGGTGAACCGGGAACTCGGAATGAGCAGTTCTTC. Protein: CAIGEPGTRNEQFF. This rearrangement joins TRBV10-3 to TRBJ2-1; perhaps TRBD2 as D (5 bases). There are 14 residues in the CDR3. Germline V gives CDR1 ENHRY, CDR2 SYGVKD.

This clonotype came up once. At one end the junction does not follow the germline gene, possibly because of a read error. The V call is TRBV11-2, the J call TRBJ2-7; perhaps TRBD2 as D (5 bases). This CDR3 comprises 15 residues. The germline V gene encodes CDR1 SGHAT and CDR2 FQNNGV. The CDR3 spells CDSSSRARKGYEQYF. The CDR3 nucleotides are TGTGACAGCAGTTCGAGGGCCAGGAAGGGCTACGAGCAGTACTTC.

As to this clonotype: This clone may be a read error of a much larger clone one base away. The chain has TRBV14 and TRBJ1-1, with 10 bases lining up with TRBD1. Germline V gene sequence: CDR1 SGHDN, CDR2 FVKESK. The CDR3 runs 15 residues. With 2 bases clipped from V and 4 bases from J, the junction kept 4 bases outside the gene matches. CDR3 residues: CASSQRTGGSTEAFF. In DNA, the CDR3 is TGTGCCAGCAGCCAACGGACAGGGGGAAGCACTGAAGCTTTCTTT.

This chain uses TRBV11-2 with TRBJ2-1, with D tentatively TRBD2 (5 bases). Germline V CDR1 and CDR2: SGHAT, FQNNGV. With 7 bases removed from V and 14 bases from J, the gap between germline ends came to 27 bases. The CDR3 runs to 15 residues. The CDR3 is CASTSGEIGRGSEFF. CDR3 DNA: TGTGCCAGCACCTCCGGGGAGATCGGGCGCGGGTCGGAGTTCTTC.

About this clonotype itself: At one end, the junction sequence differs from germline, possibly due to a read error. The V call is TRBV7-9, the J call TRBJ2-7, with 10 bases fitting TRBD2. The CDR3 sequence is 14 residues long. Germline loops: CDR1 SEHNR, CDR2 FQNEAQ (reference sequence). CDR3 bases: TGTCCCAGCAGCCGGACTAGCGGCAGTGAGGAGCAGTACTTC. This encodes CPSSRTSGSEEQYF.

With regard to this clonotype: At one of its ends the junction is not consistent with the germline gene, which may arise from a read error. The rearrangement uses TRBV11-2 and TRBJ2-1; no clear D gene. The CDR3 consists of 16 residues. Per germline, CDR1 SGHAT and CDR2 FQNNGV. The CDR3 sequence: CANSLGSLRPYNEQFF. CDR3 nucleotides: TGTGCCAACAGCTTAGGTTCCCTAAGACCCTACAATGAGCAGTTCTTC.

At least ten counts were recorded for this clonotype. The DNA for the CDR3 is TGCGCCAGCAGCCAAGATTGGACCAATGAGCAGTTCTTC. This codes for CASSQDWTNEQFF. V is TRBV4-3 and J is TRBJ2-1; D uncertain. Germline CDR1 and CDR2: LGHNA and YSLEER. The CDR3 spans 13 residues. Trimming shortened V by 0 bases and J by 6 bases, and 6 bases separated the two germline ends.

With respect to this clonotype: This may be a read error, as it is one base from a much larger clone. This chain links TRBV29-1 with TRBJ2-1; D is undetermined. The CDR3 runs to 13 residues. CDR1 is SQVTM, CDR2 ANQGSEA, per germline. The CDR3 loop reads CSVETGSYNEQSF. In DNA, the CDR3 is TGCAGCGTTGAGACTGGTTCCTACAATGAGCAGTCCTTC.

V and J are TRBV12-3 or TRBV12-4 and TRBJ2-5, with 10 bases identical to TRBD2. Trimming at V came to 8 bases and at J to 2 bases, leaving 11 bases not matched to a gene. This CDR3 region has 16 residues. The CDR3: CASSREGSGGQETQYF. The CDR3 nucleotides are TGTGCCAGCTCCAGGGAGGGTAGCGGGGGGCAAGAGACCCAGTACTTC.

This clonotype has just one count. One junction end disagrees with the germline gene, perhaps due to a read error. The chain uses TRBV7-8 and TRBJ2-1; tentative D call: TRBD2 (6 bases). The germline V gene encodes CDR1 SGHVS and CDR2 FQNEAQ. This CDR3 is built from 14 residues. The CDR3 is CASSGRLDYNEQLF. The CDR3 DNA reads as TGTGCCAGCAGTGGAAGACTAGACTACAATGAGCAGTTATTC.

About this clonotype itself: A much bigger clone sits one base away, suggesting this may be a read error. This chain joins TRBV12-3 or TRBV12-4 and TRBJ2-2; D is possibly TRBD2 (5 bases). CDR3 length equals 13 residues. The CDR3 sequence is CASLLKGSGELSF. The CDR3 nucleotides read TGTGCCAGCCTCTTGAAAGGGTCCGGGGAGCTGTCTTTT.

This clonotype was found a few times. The V call is TRBV24-1, the J call TRBJ2-1; tentative D call: TRBD1 (6 bases). The CDR3 has 16 amino acids. Deletions cut 4 bases from V and 7 bases from J, with 19 bases between. Germline lookup yields CDR1 KGHDR and CDR2 SFDVKD. CDR3 residues: CATSDYPGTRENEQFF. CDR3 DNA sequence: TGTGCCACCAGTGACTACCCCGGGACAAGAGAGAATGAGCAGTTCTTC.

This chain uses TRBV11-2 with TRBJ2-1; D ambiguous. There are 17 residues in the CDR3. The V gene lost 7 bases and the J gene lost 6 bases, with 25 bases spanning the gap. Looked up from germline, CDR1 is SGHAT and CDR2 is FQNNGV. The CDR3 bases are TGTGCCAGCACCCGCACGGTAGCCCCAAGTATGGTCAATGAGCAGTTCTTC. The encoded protein is CASTRTVAPSMVNEQFF.

The chain is built from TRBV5-4 and TRBJ2-3; D not resolved. The V gene's germline CDR1 is SGHNT and CDR2 YYREEE (reference sequence). The CDR3 length is 15 residues. Between the trimmed V and J ends, which lost 5 bases and 3 bases, there was a span of 16 bases. The CDR3 DNA reads TGTGCCAGCAGAAGGAATCATGACGCGACAGATACGCAGTATTTT. It codes for CASRRNHDATDTQYF. The whole variable domain, remainder taken from reference TRBV5-4 and TRBJ2-3, is ETGVTQSPTHLIKTRGQQVTLRCSSQSGHNTVSWYQQALGQGPQFIFQYYREEENGRGNFPPRFSGLQFPNYSSELNVNALELDDSALYLCASRRNHDATDTQYFGPGTRLTVL.

The chain recombines TRBV6-1 with TRBJ1-5; 10 nucleotides line up with TRBD1. The CDR3 contains 15 residues. J gave up 2 bases and V 6 bases, and 4 bases lay outside the gene matches. Germline values: CDR1 MNHNS, CDR2 SASEGT. CDR3 DNA sequence: TGTGCCAGCAGGATGACAGGGGGCGGCAATCAGCCCCAGCATTTT. Protein product: CASRMTGGGNQPQHF.

Remarks on this clonotype: One end of the junction does not line up with germline, which may come from a read error. The chain has TRBV11-1 and TRBJ2-1; 9 nucleotides match TRBD2. The CDR3 runs to 14 residues. The germline gives CDR1 SGHAT, CDR2 FQDESV (reference sequence). The CDR3, as DNA: TGTGTCAGCAGCTTTGCGGGGGGGGGCAATGAGCAGTTCTTC. Translated: CVSSFAGGGNEQFF.

In the case of this clonotype: Being one base from a much bigger clone, this may be a read error. This chain links TRBV10-3 with TRBJ1-2; 9 positions agree with TRBD1. Germline V gives CDR1 ENHRY, CDR2 SYGVKD. The CDR3 loop spans 13 amino acids. V lost 4 bases and J lost 10; bases outside the gene matches: 7. CDR3: CAISGDRVNDYTF. CDR3 bases: TGTGCCATCAGTGGGGACAGGGTGAATGACTACACCTTC.

For this clonotype: A much more abundant neighbour one base away suggests this may be a read error. The chain couples TRBV4-1 to TRBJ2-7, with 9 bases lining up with TRBD2. CDR3 length: 16 residues. Germline V CDR1 and CDR2: MGHRA, YSYEKL. CDR3 sequence: CVSSQDKTSGTYEQYF. CDR3 DNA sequence: TGCGTCAGCAGCCAAGACAAGACTAGCGGTACCTACGAGCAGTACTTC.

Notes on this clonotype: This CDR3 is missing its conserved last phenylalanine or tryptophan, likely due to a read error. V gene TRBV4-3 combines with J gene TRBJ2-3, with a tentative D call TRBD1 (6 bases). The CDR3 covers 14 residues. Germline V lookup: CDR1 LGHNA, CDR2 YSLEER. CDR3 sequence: CVSSPDSNTDTQYL. DNA of the CDR3: TGCGTCAGCAGCCCGGACAGTAACACAGATACGCAGTATCTT.

This clonotype was detected only a few times. V gene TRBV6-5 combines with J gene TRBJ2-7; 8 nucleotides align to TRBD1. The CDR3 is 16 amino acids. Per the germline V gene, CDR1 is MNHEY and CDR2 is SVGAGI. The V gene end was trimmed by 5 bases and the J gene end by 5 bases; junction bases not matched to a gene: 14. The CDR3 DNA follows: TGTGCCAGCAGTCCCCCACTTCCGGACAGGGTTGACGAGCAGTACTTC. Its protein is CASSPPLPDRVDEQYF.

Notes on this clonotype: The conserved phenylalanine or tryptophan normally closing the CDR3 is absent here, so this likely arose from a read error. The CDR3 loop is CASSLGGASGFYNEQFS. The CDR3 DNA reads TGTGCCAGCAGCTTAGGGGGAGCCAGCGGGTTCTACAATGAGCAGTTCTCC. The V call is TRBV11-2, the J call TRBJ2-1; D might be TRBD2 (6 bases). Per germline, CDR1 SGHAT and CDR2 FQNNGV. The V end was cut by 1 base, the J end by 3 bases, with 16 bases between. This CDR3 region has 17 residues.

This clonotype was counted at least ten times. This rearrangement joins TRBV11-2 to TRBJ1-1, with D unresolved. The CDR3 has 17 residues. Trimming pared 5 bases from V and 1 base from J, leaving 20 bases between. Germline V gene data show CDR1 as SGHAT and CDR2 as FQNNGV. CDR3 sequence reads: CASSLGSSGQANTEAFF. The CDR3 nucleotides are TGTGCCAGCAGCCTCGGATCCTCAGGCCAGGCGAACACTGAAGCTTTCTTT.